These 2 T cell receptor beta chains came from one sample sequenced in a study of OX40 agonist ivuxolimab in advanced cancers. Data came from immunoSEQ multiplex PCR; TCRdb stores just in-frame clones and leaves some out. The data show 65,000 to 90,000 clones, 84% seen once. Specimen: CD4+ or CD8+ T cells sorted from blood, collected in a trial of the OX40 agonist ivuxolimab. Every receptor here comes from an adult with an advanced solid tumor such as melanoma, head and neck, liver or kidney cancer.

The chain couples TRBV19 to TRBJ1-5; D is undetermined. V was shortened by 1 base and J by 0 bases, with 10 bases between the two germline ends. Germline CDR1 LNHDA, CDR2 SQIVND (reference sequence). There are 16 residues in the CDR3. The CDR3 DNA is TGTGCCAGTAGTATAGGCAGCATTAATAGCAATCAGCCCCAGCATTTT. This codes for CASSIGSINSNQPQHF.

The chain carries TRBV5-1 and TRBJ2-1; 14 bases are a match to TRBD2. The CDR3 runs 17 residues. J lost 3 bases, V lost 2 bases, and 4 bases had no gene match. The germline gives CDR1 SGHRS, CDR2 YFSETQ. Written as DNA, the CDR3 is TGCGCCAGCAGCTTTGGGACTAGCGGGGGAGGCTACAATGAGCAGTTCTTC. Its translation is CASSFGTSGGGYNEQFF.